The 30 T cell receptor beta chains listed next were all sequenced from one sample in a study of early T cells in non-severe SARS-CoV-2 infection. TCRdb analysed the 5' RACE reads with MiXCR anew, one entry per CDR3 protein. The sample has tens of thousands of distinct CDR3 sequences, roughly 9% seen once. Sequenced material: whole blood. The receptors stem from an adult who was a healthcare worker with PCR-confirmed SARS-CoV-2 infection or an uninfected control (not recorded which).

This clonotype was seen only a few times. The rearrangement joins TRBV27 to TRBJ1-4, with a tentative D call TRBD1 (6 bases). CDR3 size: 13 residues. V lost 8 bases and J lost 2, with 9 bases in between. The germline V gene encodes CDR1 MNHEY and CDR2 SMNVEV (reference sequence). The CDR3 DNA is TGTGCCAGCCCGGGGGGCACTAATGAAAAACTGTTTTTT. Translating gives CASPGGTNEKLFF. Using reference TRBV27 and TRBJ1-4 for the parts outside the CDR3, the full variable domain is EAQVTQNPRYLITVTGKKLTVTCSQNMNHEYMSWYRQDPGLGLRQIYYSMNVEVTDKGDVPEGYKVSRKEKRNFPLILESPSPNQTSLYFCASPGGTNEKLFFGSGTQLSVL.

This clonotype was detected many times. CDR3 in DNA: TGTGCCAGCAGTCCCGGGACTAGCGGGGCCGGGGAGCTGTTTTTT. Protein product: CASSPGTSGAGELFF. This rearrangement joins TRBV2 to TRBJ2-2; 13 bases match TRBD2. V was clipped by 5 bases and J by 6 bases; unmatched bases: 3. This CDR3 spans 15 amino acids. Germline CDR1 SNHLY, CDR2 FYNNEI.

This clonotype showed up just a few times. The CDR3 loop reads CASSQTDRGRAEAFF. CDR3 nucleotide sequence: TGCGCCAGCAGCCAAACCGACAGGGGACGGGCTGAAGCTTTCTTT. The rearrangement uses TRBV4-1 and TRBJ1-1, with TRBD1 matching 8 bases. The CDR3 consists of 15 residues. Trimming at V came to 2 bases and at J to 6 bases, leaving 8 bases not matched to a gene. The germline CDR1 and CDR2 sequences are MGHRA and YSYEKL.

The chain uses TRBV18 and TRBJ2-7; 9 positions match TRBD1. Germline V gene lookup returns CDR1 KGHSH and CDR2 LQKENI. V shed 7 bases and J 3 bases; nucleotides not matched to a gene: 4. The CDR3 runs to 13 residues. Here the CDR3 reads CASYRDRDYEQYF. As DNA, the CDR3 is TGTGCCAGCTACAGGGACAGGGACTACGAGCAGTACTTC.

In nucleotides, the CDR3 is TGTGCCAGCAGCGAGCTGGGTAGCACAGATACGCAGTATTTT. Its protein is CASSELGSTDTQYF. The chain recombines TRBV11-2 with TRBJ2-3, with D unresolved. Germline CDR1 and CDR2: SGHAT and FQNNGV. This CDR3 has 14 amino acids. V lost 5 bases and J lost 0, with 9 bases in between. The complete variable domain, with remaining parts taken from reference TRBV11-2 and TRBJ2-3, reads EAGVAQSPRYKIIEKRQSVAFWCNPISGHATLYWYQQILGQGPKLLIQFQNNGVVDDSQLPKDRFSAERLKGVDSTLKIQPAKLEDSAVYLCASSELGSTDTQYFGPGTRLTVL.

As for this clonotype: No conserved phenylalanine or tryptophan ends this CDR3, so it is likely a read error. This chain joins TRBV5-6 and TRBJ2-3, with D maybe TRBD2 (6 bases). This CDR3 region has 15 residues. Trimming removed 2 bases from V and 2 bases from J, with 12 bases in between. The germline CDR1 and CDR2 sequences are SGHDT and YYEEEE. This CDR3 reads CASSLSGRPTDTQYS. The CDR3 region has the DNA TGTGCCAGCAGCTTAAGCGGGCGACCCACAGATACGCAGTATTCT.

This chain's CDR3 is CASSLGGGNTDTQYF. The DNA of the CDR3 is TGTGCCAGCAGCTTAGGAGGGGGGAACACAGATACGCAGTATTTT. The chain employs TRBV11-3 and TRBJ2-3; either TRBD1 or TRBD2 may supply D (6 bases each). V lost 1 base, J lost 2 bases, and 10 bases lay in between. CDR3 length: 15 amino acids. Germline lookup yields CDR1 SGHNT and CDR2 YENEEA.

The rearrangement joins TRBV18 to TRBJ1-4; D is perhaps TRBD1 (5 bases). CDR3 length: 15 residues. Trimming took 2 bases from V and 0 from J, leaving 7 bases between them. CDR1 is KGHSH and CDR2 is LQKENI in the germline V gene. The CDR3 is CASSPGAATNEKLFF. CDR3 nucleotide sequence: TGTGCCAGCTCACCAGGGGCTGCAACTAATGAAAAACTGTTTTTT.

The chain combines TRBV6-1 with TRBJ2-3; no clear D. Germline V gene data show CDR1 as MNHNS and CDR2 as SASEGT. The CDR3 runs 16 residues. V lost 0 bases and J 2 bases, leaving 12 bases between the germline ends. In nucleotides, the CDR3 is TGTGCCAGCAGTGAAGCTAGGCCGTTCCTCACAGATACGCAGTATTTT. Amino acid sequence: CASSEARPFLTDTQYF.

V is TRBV7-9 and J is TRBJ2-1; TRBD2 matches at 11 bases. V was clipped by 4 bases and J by 9 bases; unmatched bases: 8. Per the germline V gene, CDR1 is SEHNR and CDR2 is FQNEAQ (reference sequence). The CDR3 extends over 15 amino acids. The CDR3 sequence: CASSSIAGGPGEQFF. CDR3 DNA sequence: TGTGCCAGCAGCTCAATAGCGGGGGGGCCCGGTGAGCAGTTCTTC.

The gene calls are TRBV15 and TRBJ1-5, with a tentative D call TRBD1 (6 bases). There are 15 residues in the CDR3. The germline V and J ends were trimmed by 3 bases and 1 base, with 10 bases remaining between them. CDR1 LNHNV and CDR2 YYDKDF come from the germline V gene (reference sequence). CDR3 in amino acids: CATSRGHLSNQPQHF. The DNA for the CDR3 is TGTGCCACCAGCAGGGGACACCTGAGCAATCAGCCCCAGCATTTT.

The sample holds a few counts of this clonotype. V is TRBV27 and J is TRBJ2-4, with D possibly called TRBD1 or TRBD2 (5 bases each). In germline, CDR1 is MNHEY, CDR2 SMNVEV (reference sequence). The V gene lost 6 bases and the J gene lost 8 bases, with 14 bases spanning the gap. The CDR3 covers 13 residues. In nucleotides, the CDR3 is TGTGCCAGCAGAAGGGACGAGCAGGACATTCAGTACTTC. Protein: CASRRDEQDIQYF.

The chain recombines TRBV3-1 with TRBJ1-6, with 7 positions matching TRBD1. The CDR3 has 16 residues. V shed 2 bases and J 7 bases; nucleotides not matched to a gene: 8. Per germline, CDR1 LGHDT and CDR2 YNNKEL (reference sequence). The CDR3 sequence is CASSQKTGTANSPLHF. CDR3 nucleotides: TGTGCCAGCAGCCAAAAAACCGGGACAGCAAATTCACCCCTCCACTTT. The full variable domain, completed using reference TRBV3-1 and TRBJ1-6, is DTAVSQTPKYLVTQMGNDKSIKCEQNLGHDTMYWYKQDSKKFLKIMFSYNNKELIINETVPNRFSPKSPDKAHLNLHINSLELGDSAVYFCASSQKTGTANSPLHFGNGTRLTVT.

The gene calls are TRBV6-1 and TRBJ1-2; D perhaps matches TRBD1 (6 bases). CDR1 and CDR2 from the germline V gene are MNHNS and SASEGT. The CDR3 spans 14 residues. Trimming removed 2 bases at V and 4 bases at J, with 11 bases between. CDR3 nucleotide sequence: TGTGCCAGCAGTGAAAAGGGGGACTCCTATGGCTACACCTTC. Residues: CASSEKGDSYGYTF.

This clonotype has more than one count but fewer than ten. CDR3 DNA sequence: TGTGCCAGCAGCCCTAGGACAGGGGGCTCTCCTGAAGCTTTCTTT. Amino acids: CASSPRTGGSPEAFF. The chain couples TRBV7-6 to TRBJ1-1; TRBD1 matches 11 bases. Germline lookup yields CDR1 SGHVS and CDR2 FNYEAQ. The CDR3 sequence is 15 residues long. J gave up 6 bases and V 5 bases, and 8 bases lay outside the gene matches.

The chain employs TRBV9 and TRBJ1-2; 7 bases match TRBD1. Per germline, CDR1 SGDLS and CDR2 YYNGEE. V was pared by 2 bases and J by 6 bases, with 7 bases of the junction left unmatched. The CDR3 runs to 14 residues. CDR3 protein: CASSVEGGLDGYTF. The CDR3 DNA reads TGTGCCAGCAGCGTTGAAGGGGGCCTCGATGGCTACACCTTC. Together with reference TRBV9 and TRBJ1-2, the CDR3 gives the full variable domain: DSGVTQTPKHLITATGQRVTLRCSPRSGDLSVYWYQQSLDQGLQFLIQYYNGEERAKGNILERFSAQQFPDLHSELNLSSLELGDSALYFCASSVEGGLDGYTFGSGTRLTVV.

This clonotype was counted at least ten times. The chain has TRBV3-1 and TRBJ1-5, with a tentative D call TRBD1 (5 bases). Germline V gives CDR1 LGHDT, CDR2 YNNKEL (reference sequence). The ends were cut back, 1 base at V and 2 bases at J, with 6 bases in the middle. The CDR3 is 14 amino acids. The CDR3 here is CASSQGGGNQPQHF. CDR3 nucleotides: TGTGCCAGCAGCCAAGGGGGCGGCAATCAGCCCCAGCATTTT.

The V and J genes are TRBV12-3 or TRBV12-4 and TRBJ2-5; D remains ambiguous. V gave up 6 bases and J gave up 5 bases, with 10 bases separating them. The CDR3 extends over 12 amino acids. CDR3 amino acids: CASSLTLETQYF. The CDR3 bases are TGTGCCAGCAGCCTGACATTGGAGACCCAGTACTTC.

The sample holds a few counts of this clonotype. The chain employs TRBV5-1 and TRBJ2-5; 9 bases line up with TRBD1. Trimming at V came to 5 bases and at J to 2 bases, leaving 7 bases not matched to a gene. The CDR3 runs 15 residues. CDR1 and CDR2 from the germline V gene are SGHRS and YFSETQ. The CDR3 coding sequence is TGCGCCAGCAGAAGGACAGGGGCCCATCAAGAGACCCAGTACTTC. Its translation is CASRRTGAHQETQYF.

In this sample, this clonotype turned up many times. This rearrangement joins TRBV30 to TRBJ2-7; D is uncertain. The germline V and J ends were trimmed by 1 base and 4 bases, with 5 bases remaining between them. Germline lookup yields CDR1 GTSNPN and CDR2 SVGIG (reference sequence). The CDR3 spans 11 residues. In DNA, the CDR3 is TGTGCCTGGAGTGCAATGTACGAGCAGTACTTC. Amino acid sequence: CAWSAMYEQYF.

This clonotype was detected ten times or more. The CDR3 sequence is CASSSDLTGGNTEAFF. The CDR3 DNA follows: TGTGCCAGCAGCTCCGATCTGACAGGGGGGAACACTGAAGCTTTCTTT. J is TRBJ1-1 and V is TRBV2; 9 bases fit TRBD1. The CDR3 spans 16 residues. Trimming cost V 6 bases and J 1 base; bases outside gene matches: 9. CDR1 and CDR2 (germline): SNHLY, FYNNEI. Looking up the rest from reference TRBV2 and TRBJ1-1 gives the full variable domain: EPEVTQTPSHQVTQMGQEVILRCVPISNHLYFYWYRQILGQKVEFLVSFYNNEISEKSEIFDDQFSVERPDGSNFTLKIRSTKLEDSAMYFCASSSDLTGGNTEAFFGQGTRLTVV.

This clonotype has a handful of counts. The chain uses TRBV6-1 and TRBJ2-5; D is ambiguous. CDR3 size: 13 residues. Deletions cut 6 bases from V and 5 bases from J, with 13 bases between. Germline lookup yields CDR1 MNHNS and CDR2 SASEGT. CDR3 sequence (DNA): TGTGCCAGCAGGGAGACATCACGGGAGACCCAGTACTTC. Its protein product is CASRETSRETQYF.

This clonotype has at least ten counts. The rearrangement joins TRBV11-3 to TRBJ2-2, with 9 positions matching TRBD1. CDR1 and CDR2 (germline): SGHNT, YENEEA. The CDR3 runs 15 residues. V dropped 5 bases and J dropped 5; count of bases not matched to a gene: 6. CDR3 residues: CASSQQTGGTGELFF. The DNA of the CDR3 is TGTGCCAGCAGCCAACAGACAGGGGGTACCGGGGAGCTGTTTTTT.

The chain links TRBV5-1 to TRBJ2-1, with D hard to call. CDR1 is SGHRS, CDR2 YFSETQ, per germline. Trimming stripped 0 bases from V and 9 bases from J, with 16 bases between. The CDR3 totals 15 residues. DNA of the CDR3: TGCGCCAGCAGCTTGGCCCCGACGAAACCGGGTGAGCAGTTCTTC. Translation gives CASSLAPTKPGEQFF.

The V gene is TRBV6-1, the J gene TRBJ1-3; no firm D call. CDR3 length: 15 amino acids. The V end lost 2 bases, the J end lost 0 bases, and 8 bases lay between the germline ends. Germline CDR1 and CDR2: MNHNS and SASEGT. CDR3 amino acids: CASSERTGSGNTIYF. CDR3 sequence (DNA): TGTGCCAGCAGTGAAAGAACGGGCTCTGGAAACACCATATATTTT.

This clonotype showed up many times. Here the CDR3 DNA reads TGTGCCAGCAGCCCAGTGCAGCCACCCTATAATGAAAAACTGTTTTTT. Translation gives CASSPVQPPYNEKLFF. V usage is TRBV21-1 and J usage is TRBJ1-4. TRBV21-1 is annotated as a pseudogene. The CDR3 is 16 amino acids.

The rearrangement uses TRBV27 and TRBJ1-5, with 8 bases fitting TRBD1. CDR3 length: 14 residues. V was pared by 5 bases and J by 8 bases, with 8 bases of the junction left unmatched. Germline CDR1 reads MNHEY; CDR2 reads SMNVEV (reference sequence). CDR3 region: CASSISTGVEPQHF. Here the CDR3 DNA reads TGTGCCAGCAGTATCTCGACAGGGGTCGAGCCCCAGCATTTT.

In this sample, this clonotype turned up many times. This chain uses TRBV12-3 or TRBV12-4 with TRBJ1-6, with D possibly TRBD1 on 5 matching bases. Deletions cut 5 bases from V and 10 bases from J, with 6 bases between. This CDR3 is built from 11 residues. CDR3 protein: CASSGGSPLHF. In DNA form, the CDR3 reads TGTGCCAGCAGTGGGGGGTCACCCCTCCACTTT.

This clonotype has just a few counts. J is TRBJ1-1 and V is TRBV13; D unresolved. The CDR3 loop spans 13 amino acids. Trimming pared 4 bases from V and 2 bases from J, leaving 8 bases between. From germline, CDR1 is PRHDT and CDR2 FYEKMQ (reference sequence). CDR3 sequence reads: CASSSYSNTEAFF. For the CDR3, the DNA is TGTGCCAGCAGCTCTTACAGCAACACTGAAGCTTTCTTT.

This clonotype was seen repeatedly, ten times or more. The rearrangement links TRBV9 to TRBJ2-1; 15 bases align to TRBD2. Losses at the gene ends were 4 bases for V and 8 bases for J; bases not matched to a gene: 10. The germline CDR1 and CDR2 sequences are SGDLS and YYNGEE. This CDR3 region has 17 residues. CDR3 in DNA: TGTGCCAGCAGCTACCAAGGACTAGCGGGGGGGCTGGATGAGCAGTTCTTC. Translation gives CASSYQGLAGGLDEQFF.